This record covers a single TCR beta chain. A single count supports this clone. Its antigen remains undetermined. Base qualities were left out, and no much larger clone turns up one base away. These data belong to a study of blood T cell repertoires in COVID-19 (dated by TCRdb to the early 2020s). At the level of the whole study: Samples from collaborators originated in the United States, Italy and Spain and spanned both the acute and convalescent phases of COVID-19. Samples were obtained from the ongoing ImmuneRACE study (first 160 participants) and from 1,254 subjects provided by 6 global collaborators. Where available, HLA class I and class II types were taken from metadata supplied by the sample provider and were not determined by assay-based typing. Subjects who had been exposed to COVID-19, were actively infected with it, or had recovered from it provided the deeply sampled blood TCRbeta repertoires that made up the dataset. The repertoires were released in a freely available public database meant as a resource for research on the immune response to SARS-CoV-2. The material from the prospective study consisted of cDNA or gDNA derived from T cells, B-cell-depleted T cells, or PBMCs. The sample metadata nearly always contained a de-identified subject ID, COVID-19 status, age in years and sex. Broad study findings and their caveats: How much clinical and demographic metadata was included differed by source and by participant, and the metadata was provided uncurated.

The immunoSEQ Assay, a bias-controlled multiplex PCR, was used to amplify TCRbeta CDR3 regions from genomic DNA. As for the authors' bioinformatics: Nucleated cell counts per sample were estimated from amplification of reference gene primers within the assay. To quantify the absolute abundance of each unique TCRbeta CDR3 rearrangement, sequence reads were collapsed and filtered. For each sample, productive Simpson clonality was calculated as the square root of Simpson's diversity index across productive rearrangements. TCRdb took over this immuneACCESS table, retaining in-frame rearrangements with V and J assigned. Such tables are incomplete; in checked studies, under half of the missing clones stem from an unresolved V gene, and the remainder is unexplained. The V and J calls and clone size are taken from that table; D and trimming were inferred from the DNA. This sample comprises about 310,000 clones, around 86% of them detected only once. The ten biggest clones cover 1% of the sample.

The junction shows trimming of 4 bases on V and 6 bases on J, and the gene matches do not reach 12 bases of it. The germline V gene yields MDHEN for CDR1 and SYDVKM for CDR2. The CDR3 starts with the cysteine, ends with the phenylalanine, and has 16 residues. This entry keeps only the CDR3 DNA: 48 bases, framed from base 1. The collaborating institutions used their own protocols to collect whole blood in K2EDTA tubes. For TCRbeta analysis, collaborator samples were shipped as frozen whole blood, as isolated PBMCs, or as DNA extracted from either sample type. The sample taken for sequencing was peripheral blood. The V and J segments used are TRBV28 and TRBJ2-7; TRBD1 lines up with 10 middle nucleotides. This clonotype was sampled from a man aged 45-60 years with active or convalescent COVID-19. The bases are TGTGCCAGCAGTTATAGACAGGGGGCGGGCCTAGTCGAGCAGTACTTC. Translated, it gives CASSYRQGAGLVEQYF. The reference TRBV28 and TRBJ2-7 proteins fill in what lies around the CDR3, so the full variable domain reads DVKVTQSSRYLVKRTGEKVFLECVQDMDHENMFWYRQDPGLGLRLIYFSYDVKMKEKGDIPEGYSVSREKKERFSLILESASTNQTSMYLCASSYRQGAGLVEQYFGPGTRLTVT.